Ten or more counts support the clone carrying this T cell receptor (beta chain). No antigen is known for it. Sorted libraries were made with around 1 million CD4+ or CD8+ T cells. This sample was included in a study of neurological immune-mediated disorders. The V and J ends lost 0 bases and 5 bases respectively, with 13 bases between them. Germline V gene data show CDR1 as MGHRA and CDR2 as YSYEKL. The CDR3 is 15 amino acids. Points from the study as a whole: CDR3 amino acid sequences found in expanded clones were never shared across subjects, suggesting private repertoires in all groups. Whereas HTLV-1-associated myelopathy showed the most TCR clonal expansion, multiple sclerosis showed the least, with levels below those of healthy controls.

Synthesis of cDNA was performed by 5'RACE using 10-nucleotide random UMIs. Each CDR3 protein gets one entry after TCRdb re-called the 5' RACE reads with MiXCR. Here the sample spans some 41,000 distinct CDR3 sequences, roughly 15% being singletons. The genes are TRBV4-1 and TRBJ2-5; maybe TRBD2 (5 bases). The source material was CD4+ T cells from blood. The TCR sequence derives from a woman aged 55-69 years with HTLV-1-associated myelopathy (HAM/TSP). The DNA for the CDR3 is TGCGCCAGCAGCCAAGATAACGGGGTCGGTGAGACCCAGTACTTC. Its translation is CASSQDNGVGETQYF.